The 12 T cell receptor beta chains below all came from one sample that was sequenced in a study of graft-versus-host responses after intestinal transplantation. This table comes from immunoSEQ multiplex PCR, and its TCRdb copy is limited to in-frame clones, with some not included. The data show fewer than 110,000 clones, approximately 94% seen once. The antigens of these receptors remain unknown. The sample consisted of unstimulated CD8+ T cells sorted from spleen or lymph node cells, taken before intestinal transplant. The origin of the receptors is a human donor who received an intestinal transplant.

This clone was detected once. The conserved phenylalanine or tryptophan normally closing the CDR3 is absent here, so this likely arose from a read error. The DNA is left out, because the CDR3 cannot be placed on it with certainty; the CDR3 is given as TCRdb lists it. This chain links TRBV21-1 with TRBJ1-2. TRBV21-1 is an annotated pseudogene. The CDR3 is 13 residues long, ends included. The CDR3 region is CASSKLSSSRRDS.

The chain recombines TRBV27 with TRBJ2-1; D perhaps matches TRBD1 (6 bases). V was clipped by 5 bases and J by 8 bases, with 13 bases between them. This CDR3 region has 13 residues. Germline CDR1 and CDR2: MNHEY and SMNVEV (reference sequence). The DNA of the CDR3 is TGTGCCAGCAGTCTCCCCCAGGGGCATGAGCAGTTCTTC. Translation gives CASSLPQGHEQFF.

The chain uses TRBV6-5 and TRBJ1-2; D remains unclear. V dropped 6 bases and J dropped 5 bases, with 4 bases sitting between them. CDR1 MNHEY and CDR2 SVGAGI come from the germline V gene. The CDR3 runs to 10 residues. CDR3 coding DNA: TGTGCCAGCAGCCTTTATGGCTACACCTTC. Translating it yields CASSLYGYTF.

Regarding this clone: A junction end diverges from the germline sequence, so it may reflect a read error. This chain uses TRBV4-1 with TRBJ2-7; D is uncertain. Germline loops: CDR1 MGHRA, CDR2 YSYEKL. This CDR3 is built from 13 residues. As DNA, the CDR3 is TGCGCCAGCAGCCCACTACTCCAATACGAGCAGCACTTC. Its protein product is CASSPLLQYEQHF.

This rearrangement joins TRBV27 to TRBJ2-1; D might be TRBD1 (6 bases). The germline CDR1 and CDR2 sequences are MNHEY and SMNVEV (reference sequence). This CDR3 is built from 13 residues. V dropped 4 bases and J dropped 4 bases, with 8 bases sitting between them. CDR3 bases: TGTGCCAGCAGTTCCGGACAGTACAATGAGCAGTTCTTC. Protein sequence: CASSSGQYNEQFF.

This chain's CDR3 is CASINWGEDTEAFF. Here the CDR3 DNA reads TGTGCCAGCATTAATTGGGGGGAGGACACTGAAGCTTTCTTT. The genes are TRBV2 and TRBJ1-1; TRBD1 might be the D (5 bases). V shed 7 bases and J shed 3 bases, with 15 bases lying between them. There are 14 residues in the CDR3. Germline loops: CDR1 SNHLY, CDR2 FYNNEI. The full variable domain, completed using reference TRBV2 and TRBJ1-1, is EPEVTQTPSHQVTQMGQEVILRCVPISNHLYFYWYRQILGQKVEFLVSFYNNEISEKSEIFDDQFSVERPDGSNFTLKIRSTKLEDSAMYFCASINWGEDTEAFFGQGTRLTVV.

The chain couples TRBV5-1 to TRBJ2-7, with no clear D. Trimming stripped 0 bases from V and 2 bases from J, with 9 bases between. Per the germline V gene, CDR1 is SGHRS and CDR2 is YFSETQ. The CDR3 consists of 14 residues. This CDR3 reads CASSLAGRTYEQYF. DNA of the CDR3: TGCGCCAGCAGCTTGGCTGGCAGAACCTACGAGCAGTACTTC.

The J gene is TRBJ1-6, the V gene TRBV27, with TRBD1 as a possible D gene (5 bases). The CDR3 has 15 amino acids. From germline, CDR1 is MNHEY and CDR2 SMNVEV (reference sequence). Trimming shortened V by 0 bases and J by 14 bases, and 17 bases separated the two germline ends. The CDR3 DNA follows: TGTGCCAGCAGTTTATCGGGGGTCGTCGACGACTCCCTCCACTTT. Residues: CASSLSGVVDDSLHF.

The J gene is TRBJ2-3, the V gene TRBV6-6, with a tentative D call TRBD2 (5 bases). Germline CDR1 is MNHNY and CDR2 is SVGAGI (reference sequence). Trimming stripped 8 bases from V and 0 bases from J, with 9 bases between. This CDR3 has 13 amino acids. CDR3 in DNA: TGTGCCAGCGATCCGGGGAGCACAGATACGCAGTATTTT. Protein sequence: CASDPGSTDTQYF.

This chain uses TRBV28 with TRBJ2-5, with TRBD2 as a possible D gene (6 bases). The assigned J gene may be wrong: the sequence end matches TRBJ2-7 better. CDR1 MDHEN and CDR2 SYDVKM come from the germline V gene. The length of the CDR3 is 13 residues. CDR3 region: CASSFPGLSEQYF. CDR3 DNA sequence: TGTGCCAGCAGTTTCCCGGGACTGTCCGAGCAGTACTTC.

This chain links TRBV6-1 with TRBJ1-2; D is perhaps TRBD1 (5 bases). V was clipped by 4 bases and J by 4 bases, with 13 bases between them. The CDR3 totals 14 residues. Looked up from germline, CDR1 is MNHNS and CDR2 is SASEGT. This CDR3 is CASSGTGSGYGYTF. In nucleotides, the CDR3 is TGTGCCAGCAGTGGCACAGGTAGCGGCTATGGCTACACCTTC.

V and J are TRBV2 and TRBJ2-7; unclear D gene. The CDR3 has 11 amino acids. Trimming removed 3 bases at V and 6 bases at J, with 6 bases between. Germline-derived CDR1 and CDR2 are SNHLY and FYNNEI. In DNA, the CDR3 is TGTGCCAGCAGTGAGATCCGCGAGCAGTACTTC. Amino acid sequence: CASSEIREQYF.